This T cell receptor (beta chain) was observed in a study of blood T cell repertoires in COVID-19. Overall study: COVID-19 samples, acute and convalescent, were from the United States, Italy and Spain. The cDNA or gDNA used as material had been derived from T cells, B-cell-depleted T cells, or PBMCs.

The CDR3 is 15 residues long. V lost 8 bases and J lost 4, with 20 bases in between. Germline-derived CDR1 and CDR2 are MNHEY and SMNVEV (reference sequence). In the authors' workflow: Reference gene primer amplification gave estimated nucleated cell counts. Profiling relied on immunoSEQ multiplex PCR, and the TCRdb table lists in-frame clones only, not all of them. Clone size and V and J calls were adopted from that table, with D and trimming inferred from the DNA. The sample includes under 250,000 clones, about 83% of them seen just once. The sequence derives from a man aged 80 or over with acute or convalescent COVID-19. Specimen: peripheral blood. This chain joins TRBV27 and TRBJ2-5; possibly TRBD1 for D (5 bases). The CDR3 region has the DNA TGTGCCAGCGCGCTAGGAGACAGCAAGGGAGAGACCCAGTACTTC. Translated: CASALGDSKGETQYF.